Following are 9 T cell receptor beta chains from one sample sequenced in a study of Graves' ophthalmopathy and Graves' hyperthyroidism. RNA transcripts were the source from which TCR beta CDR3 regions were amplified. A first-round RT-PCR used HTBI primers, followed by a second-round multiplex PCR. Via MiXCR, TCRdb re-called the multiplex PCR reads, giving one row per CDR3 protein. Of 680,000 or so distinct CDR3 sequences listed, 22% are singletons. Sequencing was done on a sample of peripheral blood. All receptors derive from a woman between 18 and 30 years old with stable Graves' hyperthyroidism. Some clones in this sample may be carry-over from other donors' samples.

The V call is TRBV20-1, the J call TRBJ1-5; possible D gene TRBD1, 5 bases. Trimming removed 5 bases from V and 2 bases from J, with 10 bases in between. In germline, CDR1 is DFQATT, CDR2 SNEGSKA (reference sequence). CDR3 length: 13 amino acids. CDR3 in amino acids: CSAGGQGNQPQHF. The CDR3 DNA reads TGCAGTGCTGGCGGACAAGGCAATCAGCCCCAGCATTTT.

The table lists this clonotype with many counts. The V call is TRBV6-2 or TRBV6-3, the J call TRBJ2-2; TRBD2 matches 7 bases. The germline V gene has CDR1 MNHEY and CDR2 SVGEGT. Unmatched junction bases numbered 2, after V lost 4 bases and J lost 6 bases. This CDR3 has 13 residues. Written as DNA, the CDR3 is TGTGCCAGCAGTTCTAGCGGCCCCGGGGAGCTGTTTTTT. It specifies CASSSSGPGELFF.

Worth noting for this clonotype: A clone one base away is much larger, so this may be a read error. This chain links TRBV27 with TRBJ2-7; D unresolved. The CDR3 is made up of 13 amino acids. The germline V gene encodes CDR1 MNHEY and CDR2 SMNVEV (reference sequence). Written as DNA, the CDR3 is TGTGCCGGCAGTTACCCGTCCGGTTTCGAGCAGTACTTC. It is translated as CAGSYPSGFEQYF.

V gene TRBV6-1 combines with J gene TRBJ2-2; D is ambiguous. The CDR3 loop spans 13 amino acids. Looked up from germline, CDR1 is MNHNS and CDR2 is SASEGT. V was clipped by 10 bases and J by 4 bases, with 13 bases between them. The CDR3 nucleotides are TGTGCCACCTTCGTTATTTCCACCGGGGAGCTGTTTTTT. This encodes CATFVISTGELFF.

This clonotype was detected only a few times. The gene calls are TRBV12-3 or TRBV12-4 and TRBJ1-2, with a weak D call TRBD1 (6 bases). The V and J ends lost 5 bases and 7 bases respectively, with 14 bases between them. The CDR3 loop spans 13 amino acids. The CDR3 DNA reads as TGTGCCAGCAGTACCCGCCAGGGGTTTGGCTACACCTTC. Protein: CASSTRQGFGYTF.

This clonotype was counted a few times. In DNA form, the CDR3 reads TGTGCCAGCAGCCAAACGACAGGGTACGAGACCCAGTACTTC. Translated: CASSQTTGYETQYF. The chain employs TRBV4-2 and TRBJ2-5, with 7 bases fitting TRBD1. The CDR3 loop spans 14 amino acids. The V and J ends lost 2 bases and 5 bases, in that order; junction bases with no gene match: 5. Germline CDR1 is LGHNA and CDR2 is YNFKEQ.

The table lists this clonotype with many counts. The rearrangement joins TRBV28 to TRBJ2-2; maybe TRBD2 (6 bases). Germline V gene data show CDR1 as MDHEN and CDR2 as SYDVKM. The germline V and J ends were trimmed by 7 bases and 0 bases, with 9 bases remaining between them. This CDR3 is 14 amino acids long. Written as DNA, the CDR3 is TGTGCCAGCATAAGCGGGTCGAACACCGGGGAGCTGTTTTTT. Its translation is CASISGSNTGELFF.

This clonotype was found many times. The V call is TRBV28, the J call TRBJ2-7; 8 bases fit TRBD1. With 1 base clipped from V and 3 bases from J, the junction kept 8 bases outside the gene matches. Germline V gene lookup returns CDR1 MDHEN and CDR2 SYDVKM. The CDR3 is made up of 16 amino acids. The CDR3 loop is CASSLLPGQGIYEQYF. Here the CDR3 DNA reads TGTGCCAGCAGTTTATTGCCCGGACAGGGAATCTACGAGCAGTACTTC.

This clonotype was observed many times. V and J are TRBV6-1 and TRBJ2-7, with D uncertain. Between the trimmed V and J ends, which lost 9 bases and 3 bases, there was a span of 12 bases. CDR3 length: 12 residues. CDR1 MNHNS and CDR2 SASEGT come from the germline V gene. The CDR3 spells CASGNSLYEQYF. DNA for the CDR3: TGTGCCAGTGGGAACTCCCTCTACGAGCAGTACTTC.